The 24 T cell receptor beta chains in this list originate from one sample, sequenced in a study of cytomegalovirus exposure and HLA in healthy donors. The study ran its PCR with 60 Vbeta and 13 Jbeta primers. Using immunoSEQ multiplex PCR, the repertoire was profiled, and TCRdb retains in-frame clones only, with some absent. Altogether 130,000 to 150,000 clones are present, about three quarters being singletons, with the ten largest covering about 13%. Sequencing was done on a sample of PBMCs. Every receptor here comes from a man between 40 and 49 years old in good health and CMV-seropositive.

The chain uses TRBV6-1 and TRBJ2-6, with D possibly matching TRBD1 (5 bases). V lost 6 bases and J lost 3, with 9 bases in between. This CDR3 contains 14 residues. CDR1 and CDR2 (germline): MNHNS, SASEGT. The DNA for the CDR3 is TGTGCCAGCAGAGCCCAGGGTGGGGCCAACGTCCTGACTTTC. It encodes CASRAQGGANVLTF.

This chain links TRBV4-1 with TRBJ2-7; TRBD1 is a possible D gene (5 bases). The CDR3 is made up of 15 amino acids. Germline assignment: CDR1 MGHRA and CDR2 YSYEKL. The ends were cut back, 1 base at V and 9 bases at J, with 19 bases in the middle. CDR3 bases: TGCGCCAGCAGCCAAGCACGGTTTCAGGGTAGGCCGCAGTACTTC. Translated, it gives CASSQARFQGRPQYF.

The chain couples TRBV7-8 to TRBJ2-1; 7 bases align to TRBD2. V shed 4 bases and J 15 bases; nucleotides not matched to a gene: 12. The CDR3 covers 13 residues. The V gene's germline CDR1 is SGHVS and CDR2 FQNEAQ. In DNA, the CDR3 is TGTGCCAGCAGCTCCAGCCTTGGGGGGGATGCGTTCTTC. It yields the protein CASSSSLGGDAFF.

This clone was seen a handful of times. The CDR3: CASSFSGRGETQYF. In nucleotides, the CDR3 is TGTGCCAGCAGCTTTAGCGGGAGGGGCGAGACCCAGTACTTC. The rearrangement uses TRBV7-9 and TRBJ2-5; 11 bases fit TRBD2. Germline CDR1 SEHNR, CDR2 FQNEAQ (reference sequence). The ends lost 3 bases at V and 5 bases at J; junction bases unmatched: 2. The CDR3 extends over 14 amino acids. The complete variable domain, with remaining parts taken from reference TRBV7-9 and TRBJ2-5, reads DTGVSQNPRHKITKRGQNVTFRCDPISEHNRLYWYRQTLGQGPEFLTYFQNEAQLEKSRLLSDRFSAERPKGSFSTLEIQRTEQGDSAMYLCASSFSGRGETQYFGPGTRLLVL.

This clone was detected only once. The chain employs TRBV5-4 and TRBJ2-7, with 14 bases matching TRBD2. Germline lookup yields CDR1 SGHNT and CDR2 YYREEE (reference sequence). The J segment lost 6 bases and the V segment lost 5 bases, leaving 7 bases of the junction unmatched. The CDR3 totals 15 residues. The CDR3, as DNA: TGTGCCAGCAGTCGACTAGCGGGAGGGCCTCCCGAGCAGTACTTC. Its protein product is CASSRLAGGPPEQYF.

The V gene is TRBV5-6, the J gene TRBJ1-5, with TRBD1 matching over 10 bases. This CDR3 comprises 14 residues. The V segment lost 2 bases and the J segment 9 bases; nucleotides outside the gene matches: 5. Germline V gene data show CDR1 as SGHDT and CDR2 as YYEEEE. The CDR3 sequence: CASSFDRGRGPQHF. The CDR3 DNA sequence: TGTGCCAGCAGCTTTGACAGGGGGCGCGGGCCCCAGCATTTT.

This chain uses TRBV4-1 with TRBJ2-3, with 8 nucleotides matching TRBD2. The V and J ends lost 0 bases and 5 bases, in that order; junction bases with no gene match: 10. Germline CDR1 MGHRA, CDR2 YSYEKL. The CDR3 loop spans 17 amino acids. CDR3 nucleotides: TGCGCCAGCAGCCAAGATGGGACTAGTGGTGCGGTAGATACGCAGTATTTT. It translates to CASSQDGTSGAVDTQYF.

The chain has TRBV7-2 and TRBJ2-7; perhaps TRBD1 as D (5 bases). This CDR3 region has 11 residues. V lost 4 bases and J 7 bases, leaving 8 bases between the germline ends. The germline gives CDR1 SGHTA, CDR2 FQGNSA. The CDR3 region is CASSSPGEQYF. The DNA for the CDR3 is TGTGCCAGCAGCTCACCAGGGGAGCAGTACTTC.

This chain uses TRBV27 with TRBJ2-3, with D possibly TRBD1 on 5 matching bases. Germline CDR1 reads MNHEY; CDR2 reads SMNVEV (reference sequence). The CDR3 is 16 residues long. V was trimmed by 0 bases and J by 4 bases, leaving 14 bases between them. CDR3 sequence (DNA): TGTGCCAGCAGTTTATCCCACCCAGGGTTCGCAGATACGCAGTATTTT. Amino acids: CASSLSHPGFADTQYF.

The CDR3 sequence: CASNRDREYGYTF. CDR3 bases: TGTGCCAGCAACCGGGACAGGGAATATGGCTACACCTTC. The chain is built from TRBV28 and TRBJ1-2; 9 positions agree with TRBD1. The germline V gene has CDR1 MDHEN and CDR2 SYDVKM. V lost 7 bases and J lost 5; bases outside the gene matches: 5. The CDR3 totals 13 residues.

This chain connects TRBV29-1 to TRBJ2-7, with 8 positions matching TRBD1. In germline, CDR1 is SQVTM, CDR2 ANQGSEA. The CDR3 loop spans 14 amino acids. With 4 bases clipped from V and 5 bases from J, the junction kept 10 bases outside the gene matches. In DNA, the CDR3 is TGCAGCGTTGGTCCCCAGGGGGCGTTAGACGAGCAGTACTTC. It is translated as CSVGPQGALDEQYF.

This chain joins TRBV10-3 and TRBJ2-2, with a tentative D call TRBD2 (6 bases). Trimming removed 6 bases at V and 4 bases at J, with 9 bases between. Germline CDR1 reads ENHRY; CDR2 reads SYGVKD. This CDR3 spans 13 amino acids. The CDR3 coding sequence is TGTGCCATCAGCAACGGGGGCACCGGGGAGCTGTTTTTT. Translating gives CAISNGGTGELFF.

The chain has TRBV4-1 and TRBJ1-5; 11 positions match TRBD1. Germline CDR1 MGHRA, CDR2 YSYEKL. The CDR3 is 14 residues long. The V and J ends lost 4 bases and 6 bases, in that order; junction bases with no gene match: 2. The CDR3 DNA follows: TGCGCCAGCAGCCCGGGGACAGGGGGTCAGCCCCAGCATTTT. Translated: CASSPGTGGQPQHF.

This chain uses TRBV5-1 with TRBJ1-1; 7 nucleotides line up with TRBD1. J lost 0 bases, V lost 0 bases, and 11 bases had no gene match. The germline V gene encodes CDR1 SGHRS and CDR2 YFSETQ. This CDR3 spans 18 amino acids. This chain's CDR3 is CASSLAGIRQGLNTEAFF. The CDR3 DNA reads as TGCGCCAGCAGCTTGGCTGGGATACGACAGGGACTGAACACTGAAGCTTTCTTT.

This clone was counted a few times. In DNA form, the CDR3 reads TGTGCCAGCAGCTCTGGGAGACAGGGCGTGAACACTGAAGCTTTCTTT. It specifies CASSSGRQGVNTEAFF. The chain combines TRBV11-2 with TRBJ1-1; 7 bases are a match to TRBD1. The CDR3 contains 16 residues. The V gene's germline CDR1 is SGHAT and CDR2 FQNNGV. With V trimmed by 4 bases and J by 0 bases, 8 bases remained unmatched.

V and J are TRBV11-2 and TRBJ2-7, with TRBD1 matching over 7 bases. The germline gives CDR1 SGHAT, CDR2 FQNNGV. After removal of 5 bases from V and 2 bases from J, the junction contained 6 bases not matched to a gene. The CDR3 has 14 residues. This chain's CDR3 is CASSPDRAAYEQYF. CDR3 nucleotide sequence: TGTGCCAGCAGCCCCGACAGGGCGGCCTACGAGCAGTACTTC.

CDR3 in DNA: TGTGCCAGCAGTGAAGGGCTAGCGGAGTACAATGAGCAGTTCTTC. This sequence encodes CASSEGLAEYNEQFF. The chain couples TRBV6-1 to TRBJ2-1; 7 nucleotides align to TRBD2. Germline V gene sequence: CDR1 MNHNS, CDR2 SASEGT. The CDR3 sequence is 15 residues long. J was trimmed by 4 bases and V by 1 base; bases with no gene match: 4.

The rearrangement joins TRBV4-1 to TRBJ1-2, with 11 bases that match TRBD1. With V trimmed by 1 base and J by 13 bases, 5 bases remained unmatched. This CDR3 has 13 amino acids. Germline lookup yields CDR1 MGHRA and CDR2 YSYEKL. CDR3 loop: CASSQGDRGIATF. The CDR3 nucleotides are TGCGCCAGCAGCCAAGGGGACAGGGGGATTGCCACCTTC.

Comments on this clone: An end of the junction does not agree with germline; a read error may underlie this. V is TRBV30 and J is TRBJ2-5, with 8 bases lining up with TRBD2. The V gene's germline CDR1 is GTSNPN and CDR2 SVGIG (reference sequence). The CDR3 runs to 14 residues. The CDR3 nucleotides are TGTGCCTGGAATAGCGGGACCGGCGGGGAGACCCCGTACTTC. Translated, it gives CAWNSGTGGETPYF.

The rearrangement joins TRBV25-1 to TRBJ2-7, with unresolved D. The germline gives CDR1 MGHDK, CDR2 SYGVNS. The CDR3 extends over 15 amino acids. The V end was cut by 4 bases, the J end by 0 bases, with 13 bases between. This CDR3 reads CASSALNHSSYEQYF. The DNA of the CDR3 is TGTGCCAGCAGTGCACTTAATCACAGCTCCTACGAGCAGTACTTC.

CDR3 in amino acids: CASSLASPVEEVLDNEQFF. In DNA, the CDR3 is TGTGCCAGCAGCTTAGCGTCCCCGGTCGAAGAGGTGCTAGACAATGAGCAGTTCTTC. The chain recombines TRBV7-8 with TRBJ2-1, with D uncertain. Germline V lookup: CDR1 SGHVS, CDR2 FQNEAQ. The CDR3 extends over 19 amino acids. V lost 0 bases and J lost 5, with 23 bases in between.

The table lists this clone with a few counts. The rearrangement links TRBV27 to TRBJ2-7; the D gene is possibly TRBD2 (6 bases). Trimming pared 8 bases from V and 2 bases from J, leaving 16 bases between. Germline V gene sequence: CDR1 MNHEY, CDR2 SMNVEV (reference sequence). This CDR3 has 14 residues. The CDR3 DNA follows: TGTGCCAGCGCAGACTGGGGCGGGACCTACGAGCAGTACTTC. As protein: CASADWGGTYEQYF.

V usage is TRBV4-2 and J usage is TRBJ1-2; D may be TRBD1 (6 bases). V lost 3 bases and J 0 bases, leaving 11 bases between the germline ends. This CDR3 has 15 amino acids. Per germline, CDR1 LGHNA and CDR2 YNFKEQ. The DNA for the CDR3 is TGTGCCAGCAGCCACGGAGACAGGACTAACTATGGCTACACCTTC. Amino acids: CASSHGDRTNYGYTF.

The V call is TRBV7-6, the J call TRBJ2-3; 8 nucleotides line up with TRBD2. Per the germline V gene, CDR1 is SGHVS and CDR2 is FNYEAQ. Trimming at V came to 5 bases and at J to 0 bases, leaving 4 bases not matched to a gene. The CDR3 length is 15 residues. The CDR3 protein is CASSVPSGSTDTQYF. CDR3 DNA sequence: TGTGCCAGCAGCGTCCCTAGCGGGAGCACAGATACGCAGTATTTT.